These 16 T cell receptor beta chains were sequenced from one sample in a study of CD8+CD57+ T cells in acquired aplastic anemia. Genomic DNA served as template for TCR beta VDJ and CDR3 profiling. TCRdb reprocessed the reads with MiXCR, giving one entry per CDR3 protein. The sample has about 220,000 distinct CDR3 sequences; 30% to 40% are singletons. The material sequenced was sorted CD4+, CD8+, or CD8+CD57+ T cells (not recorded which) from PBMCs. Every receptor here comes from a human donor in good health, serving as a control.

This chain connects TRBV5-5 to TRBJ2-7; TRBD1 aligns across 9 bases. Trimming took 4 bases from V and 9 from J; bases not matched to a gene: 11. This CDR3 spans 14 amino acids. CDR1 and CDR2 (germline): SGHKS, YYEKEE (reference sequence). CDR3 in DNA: TGTGCCAGCAGCGTGGGGAATACAGGGGGCGGGCAGTACTTC. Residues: CASSVGNTGGGQYF. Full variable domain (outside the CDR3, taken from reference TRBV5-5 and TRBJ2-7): DAGVTQSPTHLIKTRGQQVTLRCSPISGHKSVSWYQQVLGQGPQFIFQYYEKEERGRGNFPDRFSARQFPNYSSELNVNALLLGDSALYLCASSVGNTGGGQYFGPGTRLTVT.

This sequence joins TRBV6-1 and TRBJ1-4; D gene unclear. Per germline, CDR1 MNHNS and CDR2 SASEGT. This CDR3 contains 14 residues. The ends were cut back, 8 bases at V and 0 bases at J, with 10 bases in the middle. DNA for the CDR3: TGTGCCAGCCTCGGTCACCCAACTAATGAAAAACTGTTTTTT. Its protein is CASLGHPTNEKLFF.

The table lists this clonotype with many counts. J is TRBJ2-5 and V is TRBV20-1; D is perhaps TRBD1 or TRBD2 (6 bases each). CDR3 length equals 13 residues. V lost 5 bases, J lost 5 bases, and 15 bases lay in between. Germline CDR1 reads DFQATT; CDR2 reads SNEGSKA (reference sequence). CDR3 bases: TGCAGTGCTCCAAGGGGGGTCGGGGAGACCCAGTACTTC. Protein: CSAPRGVGETQYF.

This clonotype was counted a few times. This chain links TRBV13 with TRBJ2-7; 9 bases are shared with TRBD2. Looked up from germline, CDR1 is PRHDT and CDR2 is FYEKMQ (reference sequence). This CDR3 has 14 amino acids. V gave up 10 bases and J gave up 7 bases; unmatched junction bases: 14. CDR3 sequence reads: CATRRAGGPWEQYF. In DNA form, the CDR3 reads TGTGCCACCCGAAGGGCGGGAGGGCCATGGGAGCAGTACTTC.

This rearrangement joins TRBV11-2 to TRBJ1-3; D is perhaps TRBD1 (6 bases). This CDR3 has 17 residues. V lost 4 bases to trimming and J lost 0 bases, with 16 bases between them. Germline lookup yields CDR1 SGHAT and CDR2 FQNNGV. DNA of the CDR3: TGTGCCAGCAGCTCAATCAGGGACAACGGCTCTGGAAACACCATATATTTT. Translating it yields CASSSIRDNGSGNTIYF.

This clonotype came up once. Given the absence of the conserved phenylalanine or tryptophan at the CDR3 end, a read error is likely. CDR3 sequence: CAWIPTRVIYGYTL. The DNA for the CDR3 is TGTGCCTGGATCCCGACTAGAGTCATCTATGGCTACACCCTC. The chain uses TRBV30 and TRBJ1-2; no reliable D call. The CDR3 is 14 amino acids. The V gene's germline CDR1 is GTSNPN and CDR2 SVGIG (reference sequence). Trimming took off 4 bases at V and 4 bases at J, with 16 bases between the two ends.

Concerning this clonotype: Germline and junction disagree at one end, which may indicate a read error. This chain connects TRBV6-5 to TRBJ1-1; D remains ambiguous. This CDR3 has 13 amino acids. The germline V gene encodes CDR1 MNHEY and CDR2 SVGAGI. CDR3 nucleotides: TGTGCCAACAGTTCATACGAGGACACTGAAGCTTTCTTT. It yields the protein CANSSYEDTEAFF.

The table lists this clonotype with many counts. CDR3 protein: CASSIVYNEQFF. The CDR3 DNA reads as TGTGCCAGTAGTATAGTTTACAATGAGCAGTTCTTC. J is TRBJ2-1 and V is TRBV19; D not resolved. V was shortened by 1 base and J by 4 bases, with 2 bases between the two germline ends. Germline-derived CDR1 and CDR2 are LNHDA and SQIVND (reference sequence). There are 12 residues in the CDR3.

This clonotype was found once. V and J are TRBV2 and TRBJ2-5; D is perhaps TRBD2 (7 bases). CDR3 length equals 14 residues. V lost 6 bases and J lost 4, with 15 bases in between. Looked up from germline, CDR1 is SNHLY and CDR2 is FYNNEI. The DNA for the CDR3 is TGTGCCAGCAGAGGGGGGGCTAGGGGAGAGACCCAGTACTTC. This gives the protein CASRGGARGETQYF.

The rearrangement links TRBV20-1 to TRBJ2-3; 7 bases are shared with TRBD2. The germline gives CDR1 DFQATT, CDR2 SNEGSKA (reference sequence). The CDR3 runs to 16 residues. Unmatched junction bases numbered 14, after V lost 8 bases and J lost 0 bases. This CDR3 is CSSLNLAEDSTDTQYF. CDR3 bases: TGCAGTTCCCTTAATCTAGCGGAAGATAGCACAGATACGCAGTATTTT.

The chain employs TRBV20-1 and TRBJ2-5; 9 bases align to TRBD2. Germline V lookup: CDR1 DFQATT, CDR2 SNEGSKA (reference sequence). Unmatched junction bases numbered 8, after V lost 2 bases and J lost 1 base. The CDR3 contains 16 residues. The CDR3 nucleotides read TGCAGTGCTAGAAAATCTAGCGGGGCAGTCCAAGAGACCCAGTACTTC. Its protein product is CSARKSSGAVQETQYF.

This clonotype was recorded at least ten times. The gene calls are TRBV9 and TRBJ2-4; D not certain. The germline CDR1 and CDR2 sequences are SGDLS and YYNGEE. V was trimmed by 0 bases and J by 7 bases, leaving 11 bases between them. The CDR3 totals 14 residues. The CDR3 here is CASSVGSLKNIQYF. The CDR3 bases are TGTGCCAGCAGCGTAGGCAGTCTGAAGAACATTCAGTACTTC.

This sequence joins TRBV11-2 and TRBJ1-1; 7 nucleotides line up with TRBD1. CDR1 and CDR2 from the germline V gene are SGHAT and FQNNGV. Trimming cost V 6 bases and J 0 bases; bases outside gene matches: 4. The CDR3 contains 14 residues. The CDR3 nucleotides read TGTGCCAGCAGATTACAGGGGTTGAACACTGAAGCTTTCTTT. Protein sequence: CASRLQGLNTEAFF.

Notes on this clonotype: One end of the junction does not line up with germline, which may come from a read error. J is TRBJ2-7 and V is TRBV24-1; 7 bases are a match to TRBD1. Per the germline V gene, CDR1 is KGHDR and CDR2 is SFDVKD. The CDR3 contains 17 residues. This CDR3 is CATSGSLTGPDPYKQYF. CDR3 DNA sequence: TGTGCCACCAGTGGATCCCTGACAGGGCCAGACCCCTACAAGCAGTACTTC.

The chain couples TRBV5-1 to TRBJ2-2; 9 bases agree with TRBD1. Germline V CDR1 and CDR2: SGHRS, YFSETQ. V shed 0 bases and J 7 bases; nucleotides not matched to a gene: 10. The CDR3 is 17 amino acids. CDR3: CASSLVAPGQGNGELFF. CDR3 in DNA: TGCGCCAGCAGCTTGGTTGCTCCGGGACAGGGCAACGGGGAGCTGTTTTTT.

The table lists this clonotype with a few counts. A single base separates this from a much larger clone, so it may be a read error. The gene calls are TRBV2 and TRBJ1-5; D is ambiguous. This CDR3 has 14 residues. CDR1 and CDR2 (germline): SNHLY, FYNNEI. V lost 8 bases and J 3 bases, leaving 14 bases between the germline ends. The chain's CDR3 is CASGEEFSNQPQHF. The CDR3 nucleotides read TGTGCCAGCGGGGAGGAGTTTTCCAATCAGCCCCAGCATTTT. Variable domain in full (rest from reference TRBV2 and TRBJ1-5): EPEVTQTPSHQVTQMGQEVILRCVPISNHLYFYWYRQILGQKVEFLVSFYNNEISEKSEIFDDQFSVERPDGSNFTLKIRSTKLEDSAMYFCASGEEFSNQPQHFGDGTRLSIL.